Sequencing of this T cell receptor (beta chain) was carried out in a study of identifying expanded T cells in peripheral blood. Healthy donors had no documented immune events, such as infections, while sampled. Measured with immunoSEQ multiplex PCR; TCRdb has only the in-frame clones, and not every one. Of approximately 110,000 clones listed, 75% to 90% are singletons. Note on this clone: The target antigen is unknown.

Study findings and constraints: Clone count variance between roughly 2-week samples rose with total template count. Technical replicates showed around 1.3 changed clones; approximately 2 weeks approximately 16; four weeks 19.

The specimen sequenced was blood. This TCR came from a person aged 18 to 75 in good health.

CDR3 amino acids: CASSSGQKNTEAFF. CDR3 nucleotide sequence: TGTGCCAGCAGCTCGGGACAGAAGAACACTGAAGCTTTCTTT. The chain has TRBV7-9 and TRBJ1-1; 7 bases map to TRBD1. Germline V gene sequence: CDR1 SEHNR, CDR2 FQNEAQ (reference sequence). This CDR3 spans 14 amino acids. V was pared by 4 bases and J by 1 base, with 3 bases of the junction left unmatched.